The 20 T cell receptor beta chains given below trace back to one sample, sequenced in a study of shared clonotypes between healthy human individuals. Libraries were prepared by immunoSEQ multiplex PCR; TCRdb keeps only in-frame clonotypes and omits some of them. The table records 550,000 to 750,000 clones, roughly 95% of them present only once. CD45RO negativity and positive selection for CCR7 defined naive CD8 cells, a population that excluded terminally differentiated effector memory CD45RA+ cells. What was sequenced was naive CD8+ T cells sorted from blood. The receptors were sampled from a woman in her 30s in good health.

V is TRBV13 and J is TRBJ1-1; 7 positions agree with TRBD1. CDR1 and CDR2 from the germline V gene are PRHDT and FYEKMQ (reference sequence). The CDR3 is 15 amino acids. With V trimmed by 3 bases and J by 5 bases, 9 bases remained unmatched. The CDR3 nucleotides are TGTGCCAGCAGCTTTACAGGGGCCGGTATAACTGAAGCTTTCTTT. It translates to CASSFTGAGITEAFF.

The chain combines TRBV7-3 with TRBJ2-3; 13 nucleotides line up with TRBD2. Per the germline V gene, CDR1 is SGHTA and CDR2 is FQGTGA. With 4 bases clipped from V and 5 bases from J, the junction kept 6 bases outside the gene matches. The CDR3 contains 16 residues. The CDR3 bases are TGTGCCAGCAGCTGGACTAGCGGGAGTCGGTTAGATACGCAGTATTTT. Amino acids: CASSWTSGSRLDTQYF.

The CDR3, as DNA: TGCGCCAGCAGCTTTGGACAGGGAGAAGAGACCCAGTACTTC. Translating gives CASSFGQGEETQYF. V is TRBV5-1 and J is TRBJ2-5; TRBD1 matches 8 bases. Germline CDR1 SGHRS, CDR2 YFSETQ. The CDR3 is 14 residues long. After removal of 2 bases from V and 3 bases from J, the junction contained 3 bases not matched to a gene.

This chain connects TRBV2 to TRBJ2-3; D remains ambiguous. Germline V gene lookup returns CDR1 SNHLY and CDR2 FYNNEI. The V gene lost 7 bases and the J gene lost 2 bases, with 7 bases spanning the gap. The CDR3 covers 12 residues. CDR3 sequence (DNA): TGTGCCAGCACTCTGTACACAGATACGCAGTATTTT. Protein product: CASTLYTDTQYF.

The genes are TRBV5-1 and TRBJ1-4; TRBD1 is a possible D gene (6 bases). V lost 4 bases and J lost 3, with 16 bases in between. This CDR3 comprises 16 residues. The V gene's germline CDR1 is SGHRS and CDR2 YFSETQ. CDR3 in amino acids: CASSIGRDMPNEKLFF. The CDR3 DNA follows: TGCGCCAGCAGCATAGGACGGGACATGCCTAATGAAAAACTGTTTTTT.

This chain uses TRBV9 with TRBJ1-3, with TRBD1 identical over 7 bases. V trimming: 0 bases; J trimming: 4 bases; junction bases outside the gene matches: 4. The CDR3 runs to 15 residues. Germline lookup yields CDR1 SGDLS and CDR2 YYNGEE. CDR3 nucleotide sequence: TGTGCCAGCAGCGTAGCTGACAGGGTCGGAAACACCATATATTTT. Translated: CASSVADRVGNTIYF.

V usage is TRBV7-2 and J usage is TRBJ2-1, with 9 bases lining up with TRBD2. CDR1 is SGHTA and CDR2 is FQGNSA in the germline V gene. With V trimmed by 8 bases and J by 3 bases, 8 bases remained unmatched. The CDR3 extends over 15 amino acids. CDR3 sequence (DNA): TGTGCCAGCTTCTGGGCTAGCGGGAACTACAATGAGCAGTTCTTC. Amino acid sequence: CASFWASGNYNEQFF.

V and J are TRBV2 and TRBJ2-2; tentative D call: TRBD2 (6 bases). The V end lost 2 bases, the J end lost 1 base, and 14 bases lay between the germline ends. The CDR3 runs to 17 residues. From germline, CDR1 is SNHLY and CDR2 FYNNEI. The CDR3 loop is CASSEPLAVMNTGELFF. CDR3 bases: TGTGCCAGCAGTGAACCCTTAGCGGTAATGAACACCGGGGAGCTGTTTTTT.

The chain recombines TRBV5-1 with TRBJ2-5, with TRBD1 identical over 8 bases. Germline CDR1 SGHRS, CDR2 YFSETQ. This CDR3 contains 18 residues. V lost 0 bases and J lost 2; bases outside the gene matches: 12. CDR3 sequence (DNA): TGCGCCAGCAGCTTGGCACGACAGGGGACGGATCGGCAAGAGACCCAGTACTTC. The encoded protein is CASSLARQGTDRQETQYF.

CDR3 in DNA: TGCGCCAGCAGCCCAAAGGGACTTCATAATTCACCCCTCCACTTT. Translated: CASSPKGLHNSPLHF. The chain couples TRBV4-1 to TRBJ1-6; tentative D call: TRBD1 (5 bases). Per the germline V gene, CDR1 is MGHRA and CDR2 is YSYEKL. The CDR3 is 15 amino acids. The V end was cut by 4 bases, the J end by 5 bases, with 12 bases between.

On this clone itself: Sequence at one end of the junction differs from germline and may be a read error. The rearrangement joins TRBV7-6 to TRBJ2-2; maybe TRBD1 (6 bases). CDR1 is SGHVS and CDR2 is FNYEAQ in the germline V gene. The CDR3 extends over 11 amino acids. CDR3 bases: TGTGCCAGCAGCCGAGCAGGGGAACTGTTTTTT. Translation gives CASSRAGELFF.

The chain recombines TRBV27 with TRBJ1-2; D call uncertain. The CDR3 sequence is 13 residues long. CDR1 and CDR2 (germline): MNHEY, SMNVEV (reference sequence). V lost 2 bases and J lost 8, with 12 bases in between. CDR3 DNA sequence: TGTGCCAGCAGTTTAAGGCCTCCCGGGGGCTACACCTTC. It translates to CASSLRPPGGYTF.

The CDR3 DNA sequence: TGTGCCAGTCCCTTAAACCGGGACAGGGGCTCCTACGAGCAGTACTTC. As protein: CASPLNRDRGSYEQYF. The V call is TRBV19, the J call TRBJ2-7; TRBD1 matches 10 bases. Germline CDR1 is LNHDA and CDR2 is SQIVND (reference sequence). The CDR3 extends over 16 amino acids. With 8 bases clipped from V and 0 bases from J, the junction kept 10 bases outside the gene matches.

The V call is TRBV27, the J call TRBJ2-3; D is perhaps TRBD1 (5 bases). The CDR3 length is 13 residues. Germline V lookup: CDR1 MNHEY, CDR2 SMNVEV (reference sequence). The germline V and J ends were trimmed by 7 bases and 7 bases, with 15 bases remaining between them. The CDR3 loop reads CASNGASSNTQYF. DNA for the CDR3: TGTGCCAGCAATGGGGCGTCCTCGAATACGCAGTATTTT.

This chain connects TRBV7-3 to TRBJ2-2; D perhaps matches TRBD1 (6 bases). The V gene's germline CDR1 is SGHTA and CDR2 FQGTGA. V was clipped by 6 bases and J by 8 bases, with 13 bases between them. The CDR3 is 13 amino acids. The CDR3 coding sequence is TGTGCCAGCAGTTATCTACAGGGAGGGGAGCTGTTTTTT. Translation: CASSYLQGGELFF.

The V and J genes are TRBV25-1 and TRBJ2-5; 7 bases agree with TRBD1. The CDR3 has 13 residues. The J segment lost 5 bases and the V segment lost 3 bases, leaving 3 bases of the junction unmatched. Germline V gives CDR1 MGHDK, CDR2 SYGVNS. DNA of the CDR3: TGTGCCAGCAGTGATAGGGGGCGGGAGACCCAGTACTTC. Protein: CASSDRGRETQYF.

In DNA form, the CDR3 reads TGTGCCAGCAGTACCTCGAACTCGTATGGCTACGAGCAGTACTTC. It specifies CASSTSNSYGYEQYF. V is TRBV28 and J is TRBJ2-5; no clear D gene. The tail of the sequence fits TRBJ2-7 better, so the J call may be wrong. The germline V gene encodes CDR1 MDHEN and CDR2 SYDVKM. The CDR3 spans 15 residues.

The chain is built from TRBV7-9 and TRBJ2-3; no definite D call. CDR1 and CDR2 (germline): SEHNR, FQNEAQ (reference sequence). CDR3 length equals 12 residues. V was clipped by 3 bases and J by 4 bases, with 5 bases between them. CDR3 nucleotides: TGTGCCAGCAGCTTGGCGGCAGATACGCAGTATTTT. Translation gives CASSLAADTQYF.

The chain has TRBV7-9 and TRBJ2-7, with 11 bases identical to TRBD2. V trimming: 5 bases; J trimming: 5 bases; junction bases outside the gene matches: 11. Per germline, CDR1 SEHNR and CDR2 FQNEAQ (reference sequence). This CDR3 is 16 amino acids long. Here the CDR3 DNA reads TGTGCCAGCAGCCCAAGTATAGCGGGAGGGCCCCACGAGCAGTACTTC. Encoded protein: CASSPSIAGGPHEQYF. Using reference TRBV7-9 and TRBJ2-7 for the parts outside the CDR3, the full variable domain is DTGVSQNPRHKITKRGQNVTFRCDPISEHNRLYWYRQTLGQGPEFLTYFQNEAQLEKSRLLSDRFSAERPKGSFSTLEIQRTEQGDSAMYLCASSPSIAGGPHEQYFGPGTRLTVT.

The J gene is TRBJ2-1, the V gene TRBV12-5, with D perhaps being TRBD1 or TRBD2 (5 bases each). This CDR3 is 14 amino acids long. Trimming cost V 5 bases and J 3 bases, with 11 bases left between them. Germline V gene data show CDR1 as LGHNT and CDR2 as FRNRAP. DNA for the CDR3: TGTGCTAGTGGTCCGGGACGGGGCTACAATGAGCAGTTCTTC. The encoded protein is CASGPGRGYNEQFF.